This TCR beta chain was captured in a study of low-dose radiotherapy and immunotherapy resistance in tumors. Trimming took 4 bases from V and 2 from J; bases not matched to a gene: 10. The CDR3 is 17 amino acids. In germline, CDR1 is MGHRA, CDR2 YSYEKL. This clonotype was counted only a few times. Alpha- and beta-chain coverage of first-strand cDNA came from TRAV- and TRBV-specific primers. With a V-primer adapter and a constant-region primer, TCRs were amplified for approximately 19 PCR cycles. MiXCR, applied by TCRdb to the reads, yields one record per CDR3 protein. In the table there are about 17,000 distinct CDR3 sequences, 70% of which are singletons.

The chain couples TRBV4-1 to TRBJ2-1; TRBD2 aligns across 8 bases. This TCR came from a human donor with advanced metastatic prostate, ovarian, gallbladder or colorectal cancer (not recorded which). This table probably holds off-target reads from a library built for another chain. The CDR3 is CASSRSPSGLTYNEQFF. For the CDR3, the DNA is TGCGCCAGCAGCCGATCCCCTAGCGGGCTCACCTACAATGAGCAGTTCTTC.